What follows is one T cell receptor (beta chain) and its context. The antigen is unknown. These data come from a study of OX40 agonist ivuxolimab in advanced cancers. Study summary: Patients received ivuxolimab, an intravenous treatment, every 2 weeks at 0.01 to 10 mg/kg. Each dose-escalation patient presented with hepatocellular carcinoma, melanoma, renal cell or head and neck cancer.

TCRdb keeps only in-frame clones here, not all; method: immunoSEQ multiplex PCR. The sample includes about 77,000 clones, around nine tenths of them seen just once. Notes on the study in general: Undetermined was the antigen specificity of the expanded peripheral T cells.

CDR1 and CDR2 (germline): SGDLS, YYNGEE. V was clipped by 0 bases and J by 0 bases, with 10 bases between them. The CDR3 sequence is 16 residues long. The sample was CD4+ or CD8+ T cells sorted from blood, taken in a trial of the OX40 agonist ivuxolimab. This receptor was obtained from an adult with an advanced solid tumor such as melanoma, head and neck, liver or kidney cancer. The chain is built from TRBV9 and TRBJ2-1; D gene uncertain. The CDR3 region is CASSVAGASSYNEQFF. The CDR3 nucleotides are TGTGCCAGCAGCGTAGCTGGTGCCAGCTCCTACAATGAGCAGTTCTTC.